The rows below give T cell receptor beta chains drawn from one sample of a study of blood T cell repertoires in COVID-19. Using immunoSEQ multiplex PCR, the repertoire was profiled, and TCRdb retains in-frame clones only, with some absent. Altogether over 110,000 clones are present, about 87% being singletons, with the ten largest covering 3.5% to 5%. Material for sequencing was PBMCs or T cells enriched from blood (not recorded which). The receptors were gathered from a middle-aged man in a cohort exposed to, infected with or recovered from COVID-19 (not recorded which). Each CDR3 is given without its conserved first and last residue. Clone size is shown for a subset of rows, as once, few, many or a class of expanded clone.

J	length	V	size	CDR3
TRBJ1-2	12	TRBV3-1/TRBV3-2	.	ASSPQFRGGGYT
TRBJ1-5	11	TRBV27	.	ASGQGARQPQH
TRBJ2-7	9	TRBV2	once	ASSSAYEQY
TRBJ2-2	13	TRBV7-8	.	ASSWDRDPTGELF
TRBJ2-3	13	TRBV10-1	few	ASSVSGGETDTQY
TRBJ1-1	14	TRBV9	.	ASSVGQREIGPEAF
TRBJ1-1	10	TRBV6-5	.	ASSSGTVEAF
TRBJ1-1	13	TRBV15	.	ATSRQGRVTTEAF
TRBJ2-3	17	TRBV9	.	ASSVVPSGGSGYTDTQY
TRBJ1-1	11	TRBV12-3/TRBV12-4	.	ASSIRINTEAF
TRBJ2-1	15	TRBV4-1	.	ASSPDRTSGSGNEQF
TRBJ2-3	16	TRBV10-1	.	ASSESTSGARVADTQY
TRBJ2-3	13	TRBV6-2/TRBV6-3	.	ASSYGSQDTDTQY
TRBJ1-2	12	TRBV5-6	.	ASSPTTAVYGYT
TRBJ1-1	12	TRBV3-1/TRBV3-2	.	ASSQYYRDTEAF
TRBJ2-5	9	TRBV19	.	ASNRGETQY
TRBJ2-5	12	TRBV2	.	ASSRDRYQETQY
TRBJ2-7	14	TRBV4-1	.	ASSQNDRAKGYEQY
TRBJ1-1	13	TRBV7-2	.	ASSLTGGAPTEAF
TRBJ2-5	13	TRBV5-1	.	ASSLTGIIVETQY
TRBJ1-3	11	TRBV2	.	ASTADSGNTIY
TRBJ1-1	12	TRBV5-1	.	ASSLQGGGTEAF
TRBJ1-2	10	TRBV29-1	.	SVETGIYGYT
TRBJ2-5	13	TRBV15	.	ATSRDRSYQETQY
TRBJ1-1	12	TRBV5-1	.	ASSSMMTNTEAF
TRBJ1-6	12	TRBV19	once	ASSMWDRGSPLH
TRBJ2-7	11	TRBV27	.	ASSFGTGGEQY
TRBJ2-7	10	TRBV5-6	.	ASSSEFYEQY
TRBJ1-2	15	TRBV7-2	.	ASSPSLSRGFNYGYT
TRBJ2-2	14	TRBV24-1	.	ATSAPWTGEGGELF
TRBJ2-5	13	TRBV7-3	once	ASSLSGQVKETQY
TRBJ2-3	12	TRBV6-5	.	ASSRQRGTDTQY
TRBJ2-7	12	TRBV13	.	ASSSGTSGRPQY
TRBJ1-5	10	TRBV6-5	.	ASNRGEQPQH
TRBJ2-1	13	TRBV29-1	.	SVPNQGAIYNEQF
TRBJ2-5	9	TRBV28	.	ASSLRETQY
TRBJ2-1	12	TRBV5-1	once	ASSLAGSYNEQF
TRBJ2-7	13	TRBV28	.	ASRMTGLAGYEQY
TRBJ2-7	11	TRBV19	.	ASSYGTSYEQY
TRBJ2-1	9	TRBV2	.	ASTPYNEQF